The clone carrying this T cell receptor beta chain has a count of ten or more. Its antigen is as yet unknown. The CDR3 sequence is 12 residues long. V was clipped by 5 bases and J by 8 bases, with 15 bases between them. Germline V gives CDR1 SQVTM, CDR2 ANQGSEA. Unique-molecular-identifier-tagged TCR beta cDNA libraries were used. TCRdb recomputed calls from the PCR reads with MiXCR, one row per CDR3 protein. The sample holds a few hundred thousand distinct CDR3 sequences; roughly 34% are singletons and the top ten take around 6%. These data belong to a study of post-analysis software for immune sequencing data. General observations from the study: TRBV5-6, TRBV5-1 and TRBV20-1 were among five TRBV segments more frequent in patients than controls.

This sequence joins TRBV29-1 and TRBJ1-2; D is uncertain. The sample consisted of blood. This TCR was recovered from a girl younger than 18 with multiple sclerosis. CDR3 nucleotide sequence: TGCAGCGTTCTCTGGACTGGCAACGGCTACACCTTC. Translation: CSVLWTGNGYTF.